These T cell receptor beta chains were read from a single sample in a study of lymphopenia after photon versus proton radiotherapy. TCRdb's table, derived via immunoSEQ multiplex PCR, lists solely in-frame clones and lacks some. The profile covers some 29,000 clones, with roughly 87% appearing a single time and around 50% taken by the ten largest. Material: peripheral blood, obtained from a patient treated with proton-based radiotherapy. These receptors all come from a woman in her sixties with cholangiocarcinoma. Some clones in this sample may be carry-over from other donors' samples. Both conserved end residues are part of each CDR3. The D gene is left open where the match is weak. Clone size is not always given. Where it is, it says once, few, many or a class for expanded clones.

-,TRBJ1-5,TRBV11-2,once,TGTGCCAGCAGCTCCGACGGGATAAGCAATCAGCCCCAGCATTTT,CASSSDGISNQPQHF
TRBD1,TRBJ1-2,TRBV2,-,TGTGCCAGCAGTGAAGGACAGGGCCCTAACTATGGCTACACCTTC,CASSEGQGPNYGYTF
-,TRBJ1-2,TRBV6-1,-,TGTGCCAGCAGTGAATTAGTACCCAGGTCCTCAAACTATGGCTACACCTTC,CASSELVPRSSNYGYTF
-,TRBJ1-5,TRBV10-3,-,TGTGCCATCAATGAGAGGGGGTCGGATCAGCCCCAGCATTTT,CAINERGSDQPQHF
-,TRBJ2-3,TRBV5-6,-,TGTGCCAGCAGCTTGGGTTTAGGACCCACAGATACGCAGTATTTT,CASSLGLGPTDTQYF
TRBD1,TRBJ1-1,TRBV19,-,TGTGCCAGTAGTCTAACGGGGACAGGGGCTGAAGCTTTCTTT,CASSLTGTGAEAFF
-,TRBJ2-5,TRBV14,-,TGTGCCAGCAGCCCGTTCAGGGGCCTGTACCAAGAGACCCAGTACTTC,CASSPFRGLYQETQYF
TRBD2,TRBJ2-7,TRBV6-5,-,TGTGCCACAAGCAAGCGGGAGGGTTCCTACGAGCAGTACTTC,CATSKREGSYEQYF
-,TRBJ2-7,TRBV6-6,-,TGTGCCAGCAGTTACTCGGGCGGGAAAGGATACGAGCAGTACTTC,CASSYSGGKGYEQYF
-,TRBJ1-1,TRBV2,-,TGTGCCAGCAGGCGGACCCAGGGTGAAGCTTTCTTT,CASRRTQGEAFF
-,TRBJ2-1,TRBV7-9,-,TGTGCCAGCAGCTTTTCGGGACCCTACAATGAGCAGTTCTTC,CASSFSGPYNEQFF
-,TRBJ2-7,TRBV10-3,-,TGTGCCATCAGCAGGGGAAACTACGAGCAGTACTTC,CAISRGNYEQYF
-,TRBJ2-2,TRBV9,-,TGTGCCAGCAGCGTCGGGGGCGCCGGGGAGCTGTTTTTT,CASSVGGAGELFF
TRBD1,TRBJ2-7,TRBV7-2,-,TGTGCCAGCAGTCTAGGACAGGTTCCCTACGAGCAGTACTTC,CASSLGQVPYEQYF
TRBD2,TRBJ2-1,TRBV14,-,TGTGCCAGCAGCCAACGGGCGGGGGGTTACAATGAGCAGTTCTTC,CASSQRAGGYNEQFF
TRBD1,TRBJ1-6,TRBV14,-,TGTGCCAGCAGCCGCGACAGGGGCGCCTATAATTCACCCCTCCACTTT,CASSRDRGAYNSPLHF
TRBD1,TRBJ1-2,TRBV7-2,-,TGTGCCAGCAGCCCAGGGACAGGCTCATATGGCTACACCTTC,CASSPGTGSYGYTF
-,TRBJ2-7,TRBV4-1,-,TGCGCCAGCAGCCAAGGACCCAACTCCTACGAGCAGTACTTC,CASSQGPNSYEQYF
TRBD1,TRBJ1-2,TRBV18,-,TGTGCCAGCTCACCCGACGGACAGGGTAGGTCTGGCTACACCTTC,CASSPDGQGRSGYTF
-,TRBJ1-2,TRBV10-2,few,TGCGCCAGCAGTGAGTCTTCAAGAAACTATGGCTACACCTTC,CASSESSRNYGYTF
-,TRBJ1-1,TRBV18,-,TGTGCCAGCTCACCTGGTACTGAAGCTTTCTTT,CASSPGTEAFF
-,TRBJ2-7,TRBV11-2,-,TGTGCCAGCAGCTTAGCCGGCGGTCGCTCCTACGAGCAGTACTTC,CASSLAGGRSYEQYF
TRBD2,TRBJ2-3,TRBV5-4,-,TGTGCCAGCAGAGCCCGGACTAGCGGGAGCAGAGATACGCAGTATTTT,CASRARTSGSRDTQYF
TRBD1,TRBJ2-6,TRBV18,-,TGTGCCAGCTCAGCCGGACAGGGCAGCTCTGGGGCCAACGTCCTGACTTTC,CASSAGQGSSGANVLTF
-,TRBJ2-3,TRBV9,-,TGTGCCAGCAGCGTAGCCCCCACAGGAGGGACAGATACGCAGTATTTT,CASSVAPTGGTDTQYF
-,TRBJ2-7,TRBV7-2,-,TGTGCCAGCAGCCTGCAGTCGTCGAGCTCCTACGAGCAGTACTTC,CASSLQSSSSYEQYF
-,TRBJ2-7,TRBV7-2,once,TGTGCCAGCAGCTTAGTATGGGGGGTAAACTCCTACGAGCAGTACTTC,CASSLVWGVNSYEQYF
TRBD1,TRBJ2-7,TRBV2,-,TGTGCCAGCAGGAGGTCGACAGGGATTAGTGCCGAGCAGTACTTC,CASRRSTGISAEQYF
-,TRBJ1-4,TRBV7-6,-,TGTGCCAGCAGCTTAGGCCGCAATGAAAAACTGTTTTTT,CASSLGRNEKLFF
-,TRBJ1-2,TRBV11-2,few,TGTGCCAGCAGCCCCGAGGGTTATGGCTACACCTTC,CASSPEGYGYTF
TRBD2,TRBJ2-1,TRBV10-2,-,TGCGCCAGCAGTGAAGGGGCTAGCGGGAGGGATGAGCAGTTCTTC,CASSEGASGRDEQFF